This TCR beta chain was captured in a study of blood T cell repertoires in COVID-19. Study-level background: COVID-19 samples collected from the United States, Italy and Spain covered acute and convalescent phases. Nucleic acid was either cDNA or gDNA, and it came from T cells, B-cell-depleted T cells, or PBMCs.

Authors' data handling: The assay estimated nucleated cells by amplifying reference gene primers. Assay used: immunoSEQ multiplex PCR; TCRdb lists only in-frame clones, some missing. V, J and clone size were drawn from that table, and D and trimming were deduced from the DNA. Of fewer than 70,000 clones listed, more than 75% are singletons. The CDR3 is 14 amino acids. V was shortened by 0 bases and J by 1 base, with 7 bases between the two germline ends. The germline CDR1 and CDR2 sequences are SGHRS and YFSETQ. This sequence originates from a human donor in a cohort sampled during active COVID-19. Sequencing input: peripheral blood. J is TRBJ1-1 and V is TRBV5-1; D unclear. This CDR3 is CASSLDNRNTEAFF. CDR3 coding DNA: TGCGCCAGCAGCTTGGACAACAGGAACACTGAAGCTTTCTTT.